Below are 18 T cell receptor beta chains sequenced from a single sample in a study of blood T cell repertoires in COVID-19. TCRdb's table, derived via immunoSEQ multiplex PCR, lists solely in-frame clones and lacks some. The table lists approximately 210,000 clones, around nine tenths of them singletons. Specimen: peripheral blood. The receptors come from a woman between 35 and 50 years old with acute or convalescent COVID-19.

This chain uses TRBV24-1 with TRBJ2-5, with unresolved D. The V end was cut by 4 bases, the J end by 2 bases, with 10 bases between. The germline gives CDR1 KGHDR, CDR2 SFDVKD. The CDR3 is 14 residues long. The DNA for the CDR3 is TGTGCCACCAGTGACCTTACACCACAAGAGACCCAGTACTTC. Its translation is CATSDLTPQETQYF.

V usage is TRBV19 and J usage is TRBJ1-2, with a tentative D call TRBD1 (5 bases). Germline-derived CDR1 and CDR2 are LNHDA and SQIVND (reference sequence). The CDR3 spans 15 residues. V lost 6 bases, J lost 2 bases, and 16 bases lay in between. The CDR3 nucleotides read TGTGCCAGTAGGGTCCTGGGGGGTACGAACTATGGCTACACCTTC. Residues: CASRVLGGTNYGYTF.

The chain joins TRBV10-3 to TRBJ1-3, with D hard to call. CDR1 and CDR2 (germline): ENHRY, SYGVKD. Deletions cut 10 bases from V and 0 bases from J, with 10 bases between. The CDR3 runs to 13 residues. The CDR3 DNA reads as TGTGCCAGCAGAATGTACTCTGGAAACACCATATATTTT. Residues: CASRMYSGNTIYF.

This clone was detected only once. The chain links TRBV6-5 to TRBJ2-3; 8 nucleotides align to TRBD1. CDR1 and CDR2 (germline): MNHEY, SVGAGI. This CDR3 spans 15 amino acids. After removal of 8 bases from V and 8 bases from J, the junction contained 15 bases not matched to a gene. The CDR3 spells CASQPRQGRIGTQYF. CDR3 nucleotide sequence: TGTGCCAGCCAACCCCGACAGGGGCGCATCGGTACGCAGTATTTT.

The J gene is TRBJ2-7, the V gene TRBV6-4, with a weak D call TRBD2 (5 bases). Germline V gene lookup returns CDR1 MRHNA and CDR2 SNTAGT. V was trimmed by 6 bases and J by 2 bases, leaving 17 bases between them. This CDR3 is built from 15 residues. The CDR3 region is CASSKKKDGTYEQYV. For the CDR3, the DNA is TGTGCCAGCAGCAAGAAAAAGGACGGGACCTACGAGCAGTACGTC.

The V and J genes are TRBV5-6 and TRBJ1-3, with D possibly being TRBD1 (5 bases). V lost 4 bases, J lost 8 bases, and 13 bases lay in between. The CDR3 totals 13 residues. Germline V gene lookup returns CDR1 SGHDT and CDR2 YYEEEE. The CDR3 DNA reads TGTGCCAGCAGCCCGGGGGGGAGCTACACCATATATTTT. This encodes CASSPGGSYTIYF.

J is TRBJ2-6 and V is TRBV24-1, with 9 nucleotides matching TRBD1. Per germline, CDR1 KGHDR and CDR2 SFDVKD. This CDR3 has 16 amino acids. Germline trimming cut 5 bases from V and 4 bases from J; bases unmatched to any gene: 5. CDR3 coding DNA: TGTGCCACCAGTGCCTCGGGACAGGGAGGGGCCAACGTCCTGACTTTC. The encoded protein is CATSASGQGGANVLTF.

In nucleotides, the CDR3 is TGCAGTGCTAGTTCGGCTAGCGGGGAAGAGACCCAGTACTTC. As protein: CSASSASGEETQYF. This rearrangement joins TRBV20-1 to TRBJ2-5; 9 positions match TRBD2. Germline CDR1 and CDR2: DFQATT and SNEGSKA (reference sequence). The CDR3 runs to 14 residues. The J segment lost 3 bases and the V segment lost 3 bases, leaving 5 bases of the junction unmatched.

This clone has just one count. The V gene is TRBV19, the J gene TRBJ1-5, with 7 positions matching TRBD1. This CDR3 region has 14 residues. CDR1 is LNHDA and CDR2 is SQIVND in the germline V gene (reference sequence). The junction had 7 bases not matched to a gene; V was cut back by 5 bases and J by 6 bases. The CDR3 reads CASSVTGKGQPQHF. CDR3 in DNA: TGTGCCAGTAGTGTGACAGGGAAGGGTCAGCCCCAGCATTTT.

The chain employs TRBV27 and TRBJ1-2; TRBD1 might be the D (6 bases). The germline CDR1 and CDR2 sequences are MNHEY and SMNVEV (reference sequence). V was cut by 8 bases and J by 0 bases, with 19 bases left in between. The CDR3 has 16 residues. The CDR3 loop reads CASSTDRTLANYGYTF. CDR3 coding DNA: TGTGCCAGCTCAACCGACAGGACTTTAGCTAACTATGGCTACACCTTC.

The chain joins TRBV9 to TRBJ1-4; D is perhaps TRBD1 (5 bases). Germline CDR1 SGDLS, CDR2 YYNGEE. Trimming cost V 3 bases and J 8 bases, with 14 bases left between them. CDR3 size: 14 residues. The CDR3 protein is CASSARPGGEKLFF. The CDR3 region has the DNA TGTGCCAGCAGCGCCCGACCCGGGGGGGAAAAACTGTTTTTT.

The rearrangement links TRBV5-1 to TRBJ1-3; 10 bases fit TRBD1. This CDR3 is built from 17 residues. Germline assignment: CDR1 SGHRS and CDR2 YFSETQ. Trimming took 3 bases from V and 3 from J; bases not matched to a gene: 9. The CDR3, as DNA: TGCGCCAGCAGCTGGGGGCGACAGGGGGCTTTTGGAAACACCATATATTTT. It translates to CASSWGRQGAFGNTIYF. Looking up the rest from reference TRBV5-1 and TRBJ1-3 gives the full variable domain: KAGVTQTPRYLIKTRGQQVTLSCSPISGHRSVSWYQQTPGQGLQFLFEYFSETQRNKGNFPGRFSGRQFSNSRSEMNVSTLELGDSALYLCASSWGRQGAFGNTIYFGEGSWLTVV.

As DNA, the CDR3 is TGTGCCAGCAGTCATCACTTGAATGAGCAGTTCTTC. It codes for CASSHHLNEQFF. The V gene is TRBV12-3 or TRBV12-4, the J gene TRBJ2-1; the D is unclear. The CDR3 is made up of 12 amino acids. Trimming removed 5 bases from V and 7 bases from J, with 9 bases in between.

In this sample, this clone turned up a few times. The chain combines TRBV6-2 or TRBV6-3 with TRBJ1-5; a possible D gene is TRBD1 (5 bases). The germline CDR1 and CDR2 sequences are MNHEY and SVGEGT. Trimming pared 6 bases from V and 4 bases from J, leaving 13 bases between. The CDR3 is 14 amino acids. The CDR3 sequence is CASSKRGDNQPQHF. The CDR3 nucleotides are TGTGCCAGCAGCAAGCGGGGGGATAATCAGCCCCAGCATTTT.

The chain links TRBV29-1 to TRBJ2-7; 8 bases agree with TRBD1. This CDR3 has 16 amino acids. Germline V gene sequence: CDR1 SQVTM, CDR2 ANQGSEA. V shed 6 bases and J 2 bases; nucleotides not matched to a gene: 15. CDR3 in amino acids: CSVVYVDRAPPYEQYV. The CDR3 DNA reads as TGCAGCGTCGTATATGTGGACAGGGCGCCTCCCTACGAGCAGTACGTC.

The V call is TRBV3-1 (or the pseudogene TRBV3-2), the J call TRBJ1-1; weak D call: TRBD1 (5 bases). With 0 bases removed from V and 5 bases from J, the gap between germline ends came to 10 bases. The CDR3 extends over 14 amino acids. The germline CDR1 and CDR2 sequences are LGHDT and YNNKEL (reference sequence). Here the CDR3 DNA reads TGTGCCAGCAGCCAAGATGACGGGGGAACTGAAGCTTTCTTT. Amino acids: CASSQDDGGTEAFF.

This clone was seen a few times. The rearrangement links TRBV6-1 to TRBJ1-5; possible D gene TRBD1, 6 bases. The CDR3 consists of 14 residues. CDR1 and CDR2 from the germline V gene are MNHNS and SASEGT. V was cut by 3 bases and J by 9 bases, with 15 bases left in between. This chain's CDR3 is CASSEERGIWPQHF. As DNA, the CDR3 is TGTGCCAGCAGTGAGGAAAGGGGGATATGGCCCCAGCATTTT.

CDR3 loop: CASHTFRDRGLTEAFF. CDR3 bases: TGTGCCAGCCACACCTTCCGGGACAGGGGTTTAACTGAAGCTTTCTTT. The rearrangement links TRBV27 to TRBJ1-1; 10 nucleotides match TRBD1. Germline V CDR1 and CDR2: MNHEY, SMNVEV (reference sequence). This CDR3 is built from 16 residues. V was pared by 8 bases and J by 5 bases, with 14 bases of the junction left unmatched.